This entry is about one T cell receptor beta chain. RNA transcripts gave rise to amplified TCR beta CDR3 regions. First-round RT-PCR targeting the TCR CDR3 was performed with the HTBI primer set. TCRdb processed the multiplex PCR reads anew with MiXCR; each CDR3 protein has one entry. The repertoire holds 500,000 to 550,000 distinct CDR3 sequences, with roughly 20% as singletons. Absent ophthalmopathy progression within 18 months defined stable Graves' hyperthyroidism. Participants, patients aged 18 to 65, had newly diagnosed hyperthyroidism with a duration under 2 months. Extraction of PBMCs used about 9.2 ml of fresh peripheral blood. The sample comes from a study of T cells in Graves' hyperthyroidism and ophthalmopathy. The overall study: Before treatment of any kind, peripheral blood was taken at initial diagnosis.

J lost 4 bases, V lost 10 bases, and 6 bases had no gene match. The CDR3 runs 14 residues. The germline V gene encodes CDR1 LNHDA and CDR2 SQIVND (reference sequence). This sequence was found in a man aged 18 to 35 with Graves' hyperthyroidism. This sequence joins TRBV19 and TRBJ2-2, with 10 bases lining up with TRBD1. Specimen: blood. CDR3: CATMRTGGTGELFF. CDR3 DNA sequence: TGTGCCACCATGAGGACAGGGGGCACCGGGGAGCTGTTTTTT.